The TCR beta chain under discussion was sequenced for a study of shared clonotypes between healthy human individuals. Study-wide results and limits: Rarefaction showed sorted-subset sequencing was incomplete despite large depth.

Note on this clone: Antigen unknown.

With V trimmed by 3 bases and J by 0 bases, 8 bases remained unmatched. The germline CDR1 and CDR2 sequences are SGHVS and FQNEAQ. The CDR3 spans 16 residues. The CD4+ fraction was divided into a CD45RA+ naive subset and a CD45RA-negative memory subset. Assay: immunoSEQ multiplex PCR; the TCRdb copy retains only in-frame clones and omits some. The table includes about 1.5 million clones, over 95% detected once. The rearrangement uses TRBV7-8 and TRBJ2-7; 7 positions match TRBD2. The sequence came from a young man in good health. The sequencing input was naive CD4+ T cells sorted from blood. Documented subset: CD45RA+ positively selected. CDR3 in DNA: TGTGCCAGCAGCTTCCCTCGCAGGGACTACTCCTACGAGCAGTACTTC. This gives the protein CASSFPRRDYSYEQYF.